Following are 12 T cell receptor beta chains from one sample sequenced in a study of Ad26.COV2.S vaccination and SARS-CoV-2 variants. Specified treatment: about 20 received Ad26.COV2.S at low or high dose, single or two shots; 5 received placebo; per-sample allocation not given. Specimens were obtained on day 63 following the first vaccine or placebo injection. Sequenced by immunoSEQ multiplex PCR; TCRdb stores in-frame clones only, minus some. The data contain a few hundred thousand clones, approximately 92% of them singletons. The specimen comprised peripheral blood, sampled in a trial of Ad26.COV2.S vaccine versus placebo. These receptors were collected from a person between 18 and 59 years old who received the Ad26.COV2.S COVID-19 vaccine or a placebo.

CDR3 amino acids: CASSRNGQGVSETQYF. In DNA form, the CDR3 reads TGTGCCAGCAGCCGCAACGGACAGGGAGTCTCAGAGACCCAGTACTTC. The chain combines TRBV11-2 with TRBJ2-5, with 8 bases identical to TRBD1. CDR3 size: 16 residues. J gave up 4 bases and V 5 bases, and 12 bases lay outside the gene matches. Germline CDR1 and CDR2: SGHAT and FQNNGV.

This sequence joins TRBV5-4 and TRBJ2-1, with 14 bases lining up with TRBD2. Germline loops: CDR1 SGHNT, CDR2 YYREEE (reference sequence). V was pared by 4 bases and J by 4 bases, with 16 bases of the junction left unmatched. There are 20 residues in the CDR3. The CDR3 sequence: CASSAPGLAGERRAYNEQFF. CDR3 in DNA: TGTGCCAGCAGCGCGCCGGGACTAGCGGGAGAGAGGAGGGCTTACAATGAGCAGTTCTTC.

The chain couples TRBV5-6 to TRBJ1-2; no reliable D call. The CDR3 has 11 residues. Germline assignment: CDR1 SGHDT and CDR2 YYEEEE. Trimming pared 4 bases from V and 7 bases from J, leaving 8 bases between. The CDR3 protein is CASSGNSGYTF. The DNA for the CDR3 is TGTGCCAGCAGCGGTAATAGTGGCTACACCTTC.

The rearrangement uses TRBV29-1 and TRBJ1-2, with 7 bases fitting TRBD1. Germline trimming cut 4 bases from V and 4 bases from J; bases unmatched to any gene: 6. The CDR3 contains 13 residues. Per the germline V gene, CDR1 is SQVTM and CDR2 is ANQGSEA. CDR3 loop: CSVGNRGGYGYTF. CDR3 DNA: TGCAGCGTTGGTAACAGGGGCGGCTATGGCTACACCTTC.

On this clone: The same CDR3 can be traced to other DNA sequences in this sample. The CDR3 DNA sequence: TGTGCCAGCTCGCCCGGGTTACAAGAGACCCAGTACTTC. This codes for CASSPGLQETQYF. The chain has TRBV18 and TRBJ2-5, with unresolved D. The germline CDR1 and CDR2 sequences are KGHSH and LQKENI. Between the trimmed V and J ends, which lost 6 bases and 2 bases, there was a span of 10 bases. The CDR3 is 13 amino acids.

The chain is built from TRBV19 and TRBJ2-7, with a tentative D call TRBD1 (6 bases). This CDR3 region has 13 residues. Germline V CDR1 and CDR2: LNHDA, SQIVND (reference sequence). Trimming removed 6 bases from V and 4 bases from J, with 13 bases in between. As DNA, the CDR3 is TGTGCCAGTAGCCGGGACAAATGGTACGAGCAGTACTTC. Protein product: CASSRDKWYEQYF.

The rearrangement uses TRBV30 and TRBJ2-5; 11 bases are a match to TRBD1. The germline CDR1 and CDR2 sequences are GTSNPN and SVGIG (reference sequence). This CDR3 has 15 residues. V lost 4 bases, J lost 5 bases, and 9 bases stayed unmatched. DNA of the CDR3: TGTGCCTGGAAGGATGGACAGGGGGCTGGGGAGACCCAGTACTTC. Translation gives CAWKDGQGAGETQYF.

A remark on this clone: A junction boundary mismatches the germline segment, possibly from a read error. This chain connects TRBV28 to TRBJ2-7; weak D call: TRBD1 (5 bases). CDR1 and CDR2 from the germline V gene are MDHEN and SYDVKM. CDR3 length: 13 residues. This CDR3 is CASSPMPGHQGIF. The CDR3 bases are TGTGCCAGCAGTCCTATGCCAGGGCACCAGGGTATTTTC.

The chain employs TRBV5-1 and TRBJ1-1, with D hard to call. The V and J ends lost 0 bases and 8 bases respectively, with 8 bases between them. The CDR3 covers 12 residues. The germline V gene encodes CDR1 SGHRS and CDR2 YFSETQ. The CDR3 loop reads CASSLDGPEAFF. The CDR3 region has the DNA TGCGCCAGCAGCTTGGACGGACCCGAAGCTTTCTTT.

The J gene is TRBJ2-1, the V gene TRBV19, with 8 bases aligning to TRBD1. Germline V gene lookup returns CDR1 LNHDA and CDR2 SQIVND (reference sequence). CDR3 length equals 12 residues. Losses at the gene ends were 5 bases for V and 10 bases for J; bases not matched to a gene: 4. CDR3 in DNA: TGTGCCAGTAGTCTTCGGACAGGGGAGCAGTTCTTC. This gives the protein CASSLRTGEQFF. The full variable domain, completed using reference TRBV19 and TRBJ2-1, is DGGITQSPKYLFRKEGQNVTLSCEQNLNHDAMYWYRQDPGQGLRLIYYSQIVNDFQKGDIAEGYSVSREKKESFPLTVTSAQKNPTAFYLCASSLRTGEQFFGPGTRLTVL.

This chain joins TRBV18 and TRBJ2-1; TRBD2 matches 10 bases. The CDR3 runs to 14 residues. V lost 2 bases to trimming and J lost 12 bases; unmatched junction nucleotides: 7. Germline V gives CDR1 KGHSH, CDR2 LQKENI. CDR3 nucleotide sequence: TGTGCCAGCTCACCATCGGCAGCGGGAGGGTCGCAGTTCTTC. This gives the protein CASSPSAAGGSQFF.

The chain carries TRBV2 and TRBJ2-7, with TRBD2 matching over 8 bases. The germline CDR1 and CDR2 sequences are SNHLY and FYNNEI. J was trimmed by 3 bases and V by 5 bases; bases with no gene match: 6. The CDR3 has 14 residues. CDR3 protein: CASSSLSGNYEQYF. CDR3 nucleotide sequence: TGTGCCAGCAGTAGTCTTAGCGGGAACTACGAGCAGTACTTC. Combining the CDR3 with reference TRBV2 and TRBJ2-7 gives the whole variable domain EPEVTQTPSHQVTQMGQEVILRCVPISNHLYFYWYRQILGQKVEFLVSFYNNEISEKSEIFDDQFSVERPDGSNFTLKIRSTKLEDSAMYFCASSSLSGNYEQYFGPGTRLTVT.